This T cell receptor (beta chain) derives from a study of blood T cell repertoires in COVID-19. The CDR3 is 13 residues long. V was trimmed by 4 bases and J by 3 bases, leaving 7 bases between them. Germline values: CDR1 SGHTA, CDR2 FQGTGA. Method: immunoSEQ multiplex PCR; TCRdb's copy keeps in-frame clones and lacks some. This table has about 240,000 clones, roughly 83% appearing once. V usage is TRBV7-3 and J usage is TRBJ1-3; D gene uncertain. What was sequenced was peripheral blood. The clonotype comes from a woman aged 80 or over with acute or convalescent COVID-19. The DNA of the CDR3 is TGTGCCAGCAGCTCCTCCAGTGGAAACACCATATATTTT. Translated: CASSSSSGNTIYF.